This T cell receptor (beta chain) derives from a study of identical twins. From germline, CDR1 is SGHDT and CDR2 YYEEEE. Trimming removed 8 bases from V and 2 bases from J, with 17 bases in between. This CDR3 comprises 14 residues. Each CDR3 protein gets one entry after TCRdb re-called the 5' RACE reads with MiXCR. The repertoire holds under 450,000 distinct CDR3 sequences, around a sixth seen once, with less than 15% in the top ten. This clonotype has more than one count but fewer than ten. The chain recombines TRBV5-6 with TRBJ2-7, with a tentative D call TRBD1 (6 bases). The material sequenced was naive T cells sorted from blood. This receptor was obtained from a man aged 50 to 59 in good health. The CDR3 DNA reads as TGTGCCAGTACCTACGACCGGGACACCTACGAGCAGTACTTC. Protein sequence: CASTYDRDTYEQYF.